Given below is one T cell receptor (beta chain) in context. The sample is drawn from a study of blood T cell repertoires in COVID-19. In the original analysis: How many nucleated cells were present was estimated from reference gene primer amplification. Sequencing was performed with immunoSEQ multiplex PCR; in TCRdb, only in-frame clones are kept and a portion is missing. Clone size and V and J calls were adopted from that table, with D and trimming inferred from the DNA. The profile shows about 250,000 clones, approximately 86% of them singletons. V gave up 6 bases and J gave up 5 bases; unmatched junction bases: 16. Germline V gives CDR1 MNHNS, CDR2 SASEGT. The CDR3 sequence is 17 residues long.

The J gene is TRBJ2-5, the V gene TRBV6-1; 9 bases line up with TRBD1. The origin of this receptor is an elderly man with acute or convalescent COVID-19. The sample taken for sequencing was peripheral blood. CDR3 coding DNA: TGTGCCAGCAGCGAAATTCCGACAGGGGGTTTTATGGAGACCCAGTACTTC. This sequence encodes CASSEIPTGGFMETQYF.